This T cell receptor beta chain was captured in a study of CD8 T cells in ankylosing spondylitis. This clonotype was detected once. Its antigen is currently unknown. Overall study findings and caveats: The study looked at matched synovial fluid samples from ankylosing spondylitis patients. Disease-linked clones were reported to be significantly enriched there.

TCRdb passed the 5' RACE reads through MiXCR, listing each CDR3 protein once. The sample comprises just over 300,000 distinct CDR3 sequences, less than 25% of which are singletons, and roughly 4% rests with the top ten. Germline lookup yields CDR1 SNHLY and CDR2 FYNNEI. The CDR3 runs to 15 residues. The V segment lost 4 bases and the J segment 5 bases; nucleotides outside the gene matches: 9. The receptor was derived from a female donor with ankylosing spondylitis or in good health (not recorded which). This chain joins TRBV2 and TRBJ2-5, with TRBD1 identical over 8 bases. The sample was blood, either unsorted or a sorted T cell fraction (not recorded which). CDR3 amino acids: CASSGVRGRGETQYF. The CDR3 region has the DNA TGTGCCAGCAGTGGCGTCAGGGGGCGCGGGGAGACCCAGTACTTC.